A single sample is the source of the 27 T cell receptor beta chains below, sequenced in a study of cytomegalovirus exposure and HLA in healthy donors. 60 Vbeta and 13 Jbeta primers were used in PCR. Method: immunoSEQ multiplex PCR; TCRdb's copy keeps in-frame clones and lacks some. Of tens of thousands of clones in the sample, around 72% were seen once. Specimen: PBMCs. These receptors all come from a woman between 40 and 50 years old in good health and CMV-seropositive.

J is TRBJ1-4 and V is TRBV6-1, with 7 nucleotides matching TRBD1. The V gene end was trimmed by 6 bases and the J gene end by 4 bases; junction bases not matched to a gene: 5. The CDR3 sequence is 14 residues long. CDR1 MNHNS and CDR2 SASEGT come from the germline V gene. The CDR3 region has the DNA TGTGCCAGCAGGTACAGGGGCTTTAATGAAAAACTGTTTTTT. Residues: CASRYRGFNEKLFF.

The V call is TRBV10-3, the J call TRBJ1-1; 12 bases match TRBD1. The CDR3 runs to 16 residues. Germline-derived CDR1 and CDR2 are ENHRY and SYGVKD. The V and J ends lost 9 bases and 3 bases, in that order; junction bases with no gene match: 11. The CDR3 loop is CAMSGTGGGWDTEAFF. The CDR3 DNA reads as TGTGCCATGTCCGGGACAGGGGGCGGCTGGGACACTGAAGCTTTCTTT.

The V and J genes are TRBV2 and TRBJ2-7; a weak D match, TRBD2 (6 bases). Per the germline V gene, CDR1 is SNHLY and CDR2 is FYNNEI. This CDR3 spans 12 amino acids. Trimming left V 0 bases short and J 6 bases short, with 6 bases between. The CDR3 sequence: CASSEARGEQYF. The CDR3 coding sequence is TGTGCCAGCAGTGAAGCGCGGGGCGAGCAGTACTTC.

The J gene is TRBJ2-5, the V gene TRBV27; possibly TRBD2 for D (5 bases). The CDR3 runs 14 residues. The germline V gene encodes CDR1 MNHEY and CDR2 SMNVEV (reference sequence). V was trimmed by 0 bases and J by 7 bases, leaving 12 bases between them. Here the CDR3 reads CASSLSPGSRTQYF. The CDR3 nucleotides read TGTGCCAGCAGTTTATCGCCGGGGTCCAGGACCCAGTACTTC.

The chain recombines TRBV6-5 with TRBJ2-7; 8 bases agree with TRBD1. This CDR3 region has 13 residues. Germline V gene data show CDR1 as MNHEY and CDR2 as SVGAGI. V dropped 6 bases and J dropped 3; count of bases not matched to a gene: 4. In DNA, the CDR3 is TGTGCCAGCAGGCAGGGGGCCTACTACGAGCAGTACTTC. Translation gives CASRQGAYYEQYF.

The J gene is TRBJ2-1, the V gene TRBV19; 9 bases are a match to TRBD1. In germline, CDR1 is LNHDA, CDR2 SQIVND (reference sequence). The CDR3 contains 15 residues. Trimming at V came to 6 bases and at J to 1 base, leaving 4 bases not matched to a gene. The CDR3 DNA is TGTGCCAGTAGCGCCGACAGGGGGTCCTACAATGAGCAGTTCTTC. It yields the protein CASSADRGSYNEQFF.

CDR3 bases: TGTGCCAGCAGTCCCTTACTAACGGTGAACACTGAAGCTTTCTTT. This encodes CASSPLLTVNTEAFF. The chain employs TRBV6-5 and TRBJ1-1; D is unresolved. The CDR3 contains 15 residues. Germline loops: CDR1 MNHEY, CDR2 SVGAGI. The V and J ends lost 5 bases and 0 bases respectively, with 13 bases between them.

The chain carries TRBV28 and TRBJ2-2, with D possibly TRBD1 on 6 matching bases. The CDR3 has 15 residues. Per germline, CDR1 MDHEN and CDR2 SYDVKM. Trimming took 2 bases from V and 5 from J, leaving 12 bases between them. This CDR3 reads CASSLGTYATGELFF. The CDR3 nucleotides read TGTGCCAGCAGTTTAGGGACATACGCTACCGGGGAGCTGTTTTTT.

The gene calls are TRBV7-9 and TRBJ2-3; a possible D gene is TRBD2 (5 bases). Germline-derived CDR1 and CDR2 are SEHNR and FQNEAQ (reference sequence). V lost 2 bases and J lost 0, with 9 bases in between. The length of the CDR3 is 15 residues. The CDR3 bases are TGTGCCAGCAGCTTAAGCGGCGTGAGCACAGATACGCAGTATTTT. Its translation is CASSLSGVSTDTQYF.

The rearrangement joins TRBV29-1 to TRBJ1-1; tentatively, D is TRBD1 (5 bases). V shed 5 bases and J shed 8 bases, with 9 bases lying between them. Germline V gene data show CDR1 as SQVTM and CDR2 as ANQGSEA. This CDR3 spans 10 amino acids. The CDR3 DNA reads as TGCAGCGTTAGCAGGGCGGAAGCTTTCTTT. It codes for CSVSRAEAFF.

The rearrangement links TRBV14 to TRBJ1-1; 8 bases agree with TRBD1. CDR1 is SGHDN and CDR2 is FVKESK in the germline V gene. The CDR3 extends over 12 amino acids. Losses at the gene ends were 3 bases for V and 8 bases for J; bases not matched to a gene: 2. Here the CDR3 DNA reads TGTGCCAGCAGCCACAGGGACAGGGAAGCTTTCTTT. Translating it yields CASSHRDREAFF.

DNA for the CDR3: TGTGCCAGCAGCAAAGACGGGGGGTGCAGGCCAAGGGGCACTGAAGCTTTCTTT. This translates into CASSKDGGCRPRGTEAFF. The chain employs TRBV21-1 and TRBJ1-1. TRBV21-1 is a pseudogene segment. This CDR3 spans 18 amino acids.

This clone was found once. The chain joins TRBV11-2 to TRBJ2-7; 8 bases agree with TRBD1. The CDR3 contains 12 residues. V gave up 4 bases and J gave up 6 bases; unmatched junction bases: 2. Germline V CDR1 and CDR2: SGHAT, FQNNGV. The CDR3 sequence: CASSYDRGEQYF. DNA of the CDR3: TGTGCCAGCAGCTACGACAGGGGCGAGCAGTACTTC.

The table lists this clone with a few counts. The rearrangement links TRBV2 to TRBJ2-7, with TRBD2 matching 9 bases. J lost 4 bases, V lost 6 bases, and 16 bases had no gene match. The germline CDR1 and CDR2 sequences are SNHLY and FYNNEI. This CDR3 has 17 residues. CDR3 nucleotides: TGTGCCAGCAGCATCCAAACGAATCTAGCGGGGAGGTACGAGCAGTACTTC. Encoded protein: CASSIQTNLAGRYEQYF.

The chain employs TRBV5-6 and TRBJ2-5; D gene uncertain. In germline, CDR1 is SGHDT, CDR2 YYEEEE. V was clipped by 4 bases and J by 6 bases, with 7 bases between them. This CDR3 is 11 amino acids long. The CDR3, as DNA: TGTGCCAGCAGCGCACAAAAGACCCAGTACTTC. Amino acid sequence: CASSAQKTQYF. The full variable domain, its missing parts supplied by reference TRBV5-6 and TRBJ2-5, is DAGVTQSPTHLIKTRGQQVTLRCSPKSGHDTVSWYQQALGQGPQFIFQYYEEEERQRGNFPDRFSGHQFPNYSSELNVNALLLGDSALYLCASSAQKTQYFGPGTRLLVL.

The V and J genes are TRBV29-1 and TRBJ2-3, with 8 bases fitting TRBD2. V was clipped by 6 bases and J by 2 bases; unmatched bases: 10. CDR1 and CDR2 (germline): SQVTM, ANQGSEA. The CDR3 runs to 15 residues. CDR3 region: CSVRWSGGSTDTQYF. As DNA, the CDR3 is TGCAGCGTCCGTTGGAGCGGGGGCTCCACAGATACGCAGTATTTT.

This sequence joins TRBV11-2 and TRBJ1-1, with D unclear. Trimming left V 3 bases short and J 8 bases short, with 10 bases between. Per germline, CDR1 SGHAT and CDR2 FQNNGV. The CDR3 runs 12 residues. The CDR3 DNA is TGTGCCAGCAGCTTCGGGAGGCAAGAAGCTTTCTTT. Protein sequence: CASSFGRQEAFF.

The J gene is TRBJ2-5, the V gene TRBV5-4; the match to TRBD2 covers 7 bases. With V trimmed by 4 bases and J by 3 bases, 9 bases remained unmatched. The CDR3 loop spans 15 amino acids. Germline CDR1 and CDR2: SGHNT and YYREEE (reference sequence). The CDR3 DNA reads TGTGCCAGCAGCCCTCGTTCTCGGGGGGAAGAGACCCAGTACTTC. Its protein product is CASSPRSRGEETQYF.

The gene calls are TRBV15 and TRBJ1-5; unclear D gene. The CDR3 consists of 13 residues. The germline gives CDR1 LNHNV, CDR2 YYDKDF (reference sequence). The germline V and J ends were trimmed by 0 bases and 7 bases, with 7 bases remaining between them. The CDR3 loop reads CATSRETGQPQHF. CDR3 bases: TGTGCCACCAGCAGAGAAACGGGACAGCCCCAGCATTTT.

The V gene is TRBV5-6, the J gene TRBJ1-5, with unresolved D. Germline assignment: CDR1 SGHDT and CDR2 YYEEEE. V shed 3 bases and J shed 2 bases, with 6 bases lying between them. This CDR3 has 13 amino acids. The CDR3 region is CASSSRGNQPQHF. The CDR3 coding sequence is TGTGCCAGCAGCTCTCGGGGCAATCAGCCCCAGCATTTT.

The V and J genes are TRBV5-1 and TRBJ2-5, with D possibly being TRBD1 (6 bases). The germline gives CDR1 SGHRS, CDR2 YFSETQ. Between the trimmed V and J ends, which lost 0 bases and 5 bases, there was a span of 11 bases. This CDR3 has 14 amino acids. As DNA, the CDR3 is TGCGCCAGCAGCTTGGCAGGGGTTGGGGAGACCCAGTACTTC. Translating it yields CASSLAGVGETQYF.

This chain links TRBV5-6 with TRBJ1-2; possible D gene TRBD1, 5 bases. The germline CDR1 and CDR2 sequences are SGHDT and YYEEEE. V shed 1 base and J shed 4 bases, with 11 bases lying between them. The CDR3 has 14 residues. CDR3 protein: CASSLLQAAYGYTF. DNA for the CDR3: TGTGCCAGCAGCTTGTTACAGGCAGCCTATGGCTACACCTTC.

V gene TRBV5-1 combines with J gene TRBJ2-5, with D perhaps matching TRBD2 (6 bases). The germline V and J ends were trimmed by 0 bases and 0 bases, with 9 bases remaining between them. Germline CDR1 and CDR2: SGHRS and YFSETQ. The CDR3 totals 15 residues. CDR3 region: CASSLVGTYQETQYF. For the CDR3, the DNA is TGCGCCAGCAGCTTGGTCGGGACTTACCAAGAGACCCAGTACTTC.

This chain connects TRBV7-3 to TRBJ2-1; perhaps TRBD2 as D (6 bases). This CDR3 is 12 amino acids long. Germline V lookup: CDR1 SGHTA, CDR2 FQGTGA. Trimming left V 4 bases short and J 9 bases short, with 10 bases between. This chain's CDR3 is CASSSGGGEQFF. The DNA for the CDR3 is TGTGCCAGCAGCTCCGGGGGTGGTGAGCAGTTCTTC.

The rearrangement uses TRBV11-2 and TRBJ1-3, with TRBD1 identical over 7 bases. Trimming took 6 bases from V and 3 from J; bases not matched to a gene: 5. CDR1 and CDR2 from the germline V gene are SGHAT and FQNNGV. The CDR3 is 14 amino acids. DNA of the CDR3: TGTGCCAGCAGTCCCCGGGACAGTGGAAACACCATATATTTT. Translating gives CASSPRDSGNTIYF.

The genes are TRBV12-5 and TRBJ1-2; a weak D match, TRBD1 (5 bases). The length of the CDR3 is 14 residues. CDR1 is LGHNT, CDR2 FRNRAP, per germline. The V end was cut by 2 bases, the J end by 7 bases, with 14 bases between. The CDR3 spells CASGLNQFGGGYTF. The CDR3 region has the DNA TGTGCTAGTGGTTTGAACCAGTTCGGGGGTGGCTACACCTTC.

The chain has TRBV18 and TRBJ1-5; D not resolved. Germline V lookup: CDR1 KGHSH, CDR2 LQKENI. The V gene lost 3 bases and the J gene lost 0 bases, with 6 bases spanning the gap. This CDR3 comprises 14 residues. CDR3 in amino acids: CASSPDYSNQPQHF. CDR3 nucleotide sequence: TGTGCCAGCTCACCCGACTATAGCAATCAGCCCCAGCATTTT.